The sequence of this T cell receptor (beta chain) was determined in a study of T cell responses to AZD1222 COVID-19 vaccine. The CDR3 is 14 residues long. Trimming removed 0 bases at V and 0 bases at J, with 6 bases between. Germline-derived CDR1 and CDR2 are SEHNR and FQNEAQ (reference sequence). Assay: immunoSEQ multiplex PCR; the TCRdb copy retains only in-frame clones and omits some. The repertoire has 170,000 or so clones, roughly 90% of them found once; the top ten carry about 3%. This clonotype was obtained from an adult in good health. V usage is TRBV7-9 and J usage is TRBJ2-7; D gene ambiguous. Sequencing was performed on peripheral blood, taken on day 0 of AZD1222 vaccination. The CDR3 sequence: CASSLAGSSYEQYF. CDR3 DNA: TGTGCCAGCAGCTTAGCGGGCAGCTCCTACGAGCAGTACTTC.